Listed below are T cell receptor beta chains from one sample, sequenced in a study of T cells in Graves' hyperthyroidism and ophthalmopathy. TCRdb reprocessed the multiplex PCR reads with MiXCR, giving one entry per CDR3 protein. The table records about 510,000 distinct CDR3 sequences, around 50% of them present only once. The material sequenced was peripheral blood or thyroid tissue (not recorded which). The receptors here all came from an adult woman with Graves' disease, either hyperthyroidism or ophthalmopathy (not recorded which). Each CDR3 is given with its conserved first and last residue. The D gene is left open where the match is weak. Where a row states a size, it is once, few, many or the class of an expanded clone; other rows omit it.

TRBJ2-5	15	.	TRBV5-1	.	CASSLNGYSNQPQYF	TGCGCCAGCAGCTTGAACGGTTATAGCAATCAGCCCCAGTACTTC
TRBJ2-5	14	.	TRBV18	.	CASSPPSSQETQYF	TGTGCCAGCTCACCACCATCAAGTCAAGAGACCCAGTACTTC
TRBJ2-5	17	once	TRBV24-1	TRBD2	CATSARDPAGAGKTQYF	TGTGCCACCAGTGCTAGAGATCCGGCGGGAGCGGGGAAGACCCAGTACTTC
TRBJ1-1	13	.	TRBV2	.	CASRAQRNTEAFF	TGTGCCAGCAGAGCCCAACGGAACACTGAAGCTTTCTTT
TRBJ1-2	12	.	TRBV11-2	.	CASSSLREGYTF	TGTGCCAGCAGTTCCTTAAGGGAAGGCTACACCTTC
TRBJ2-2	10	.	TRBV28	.	CACRLGELFF	TGTGCCTGCAGGCTCGGGGAGCTGTTTTTT
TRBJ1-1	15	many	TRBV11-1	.	CASSLIWMRGPGAFF	TGTGCCAGCAGCTTAATCTGGATGAGAGGGCCGGGGGCTTTCTTT
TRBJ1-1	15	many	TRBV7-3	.	CASSLYGGMNTEAFF	TGTGCCAGCAGCTTATACGGGGGAATGAACACTGAAGCTTTCTTT
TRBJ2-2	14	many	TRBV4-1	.	CASSQVEDTGELFF	TGCGCCAGCAGCCAAGTTGAAGACACCGGGGAGCTGTTTTTT
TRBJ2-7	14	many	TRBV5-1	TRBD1	CASSPQGKGYEQYF	TGCGCCAGCAGCCCACAGGGGAAAGGATACGAGCAGTACTTC
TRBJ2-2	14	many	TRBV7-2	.	CASSPRLNTGELFF	TGTGCCAGCAGCCCAAGACTGAACACCGGGGAGCTGTTTTTT
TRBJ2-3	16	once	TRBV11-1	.	CASSLFSGDSTDTQYF	TGTGCCAGCAGCTTGTTTAGCGGAGACAGCACAGATACGCAGTATTTT
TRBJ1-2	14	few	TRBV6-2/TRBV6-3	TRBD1	CASSYGQGLSGYTF	TGTGCCAGCAGTTACGGACAGGGGCTCTCTGGCTACACCTTC
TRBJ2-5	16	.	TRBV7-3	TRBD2	CASSVLAGGFQETQYF	TGTGCCAGCAGCGTACTAGCGGGAGGGTTTCAAGAGACCCAGTACTTC
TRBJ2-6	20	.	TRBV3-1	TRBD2	CASSQDASGPLLAGANVLTF	TGTGCCAGCAGCCAAGACGCTAGCGGCCCTCTGCTGGCAGGGGCCAACGTCCTGACTTTC
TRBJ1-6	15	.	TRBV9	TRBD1	CASSGRQGGNSPLHF	TGTGCCAGCAGCGGCAGACAGGGGGGCAATTCACCCCTCCACTTT
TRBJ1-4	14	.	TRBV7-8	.	CASSPNRPPEKLFF	TGTGCCAGCAGCCCGAACCGCCCCCCGGAAAAACTGTTTTTT
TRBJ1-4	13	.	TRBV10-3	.	CAISESRNEKLFF	TGTGCCATCAGTGAGTCCCGAAATGAAAAACTGTTTTTT
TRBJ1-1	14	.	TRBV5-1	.	CASSLDSGSDEAFF	TGCGCCAGCAGCTTGGATTCAGGGTCAGATGAAGCTTTCTTT
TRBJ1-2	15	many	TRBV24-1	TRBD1	CATSDFGDRQNGYTF	TGTGCCACCAGTGATTTTGGGGACAGGCAAAATGGCTACACCTTC
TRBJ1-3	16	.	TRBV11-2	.	CASSPPTSNSGNTIYF	TGTGCCAGCAGCCCCCCGACATCCAACTCTGGAAACACCATATATTTT
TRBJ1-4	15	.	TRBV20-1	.	CSVNRLGARGEKLFF	TGCAGTGTCAACCGGCTGGGGGCGAGGGGTGAAAAACTGTTTTTT
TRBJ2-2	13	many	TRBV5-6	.	CASSLAPAGELFF	TGTGCCAGCAGCTTGGCTCCCGCCGGGGAGCTGTTTTTT
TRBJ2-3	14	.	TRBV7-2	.	CASSPGTNTDTQYF	TGTGCCAGCAGCCCCGGGACAAACACAGATACGCAGTATTTT
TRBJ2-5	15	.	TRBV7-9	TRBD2	CASRLTPGRVETQYF	TGTGCCAGCAGGTTAACCCCAGGGAGGGTGGAGACCCAGTACTTC
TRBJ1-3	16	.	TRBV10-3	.	CAISYGPGAPGNTIYF	TGTGCCATCAGTTACGGACCTGGAGCCCCTGGAAACACCATATATTTT
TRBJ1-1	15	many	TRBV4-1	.	CASSQGPGLNTEAFF	TGCGCCAGCAGCCAAGGTCCAGGGCTGAACACTGAAGCTTTCTTT
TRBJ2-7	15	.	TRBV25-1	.	CASSGNSFSSYEQYF	TGTGCCAGCAGTGGAAACAGTTTTAGCTCCTACGAGCAGTACTTC
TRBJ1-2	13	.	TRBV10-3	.	CAISDFGGEGYTF	TGTGCCATCAGTGATTTTGGCGGAGAAGGCTACACCTTC
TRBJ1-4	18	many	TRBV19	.	CASSIDLPSSWGLKGLFF	TGTGCCAGTAGTATAGATCTCCCCTCGTCGTGGGGGCTTAAAGGACTGTTTTTT
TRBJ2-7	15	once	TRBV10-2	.	CASSDRTEPLYEQYF	TGCGCCAGCAGTGACCGGACGGAACCCCTATACGAGCAGTACTTC
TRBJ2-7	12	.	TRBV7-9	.	CASSSMRDEQYF	TGTGCCAGCAGCTCGATGCGGGACGAGCAGTACTTC
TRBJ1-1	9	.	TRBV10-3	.	CAIRAEAFF	TGTGCCATCAGGGCTGAAGCTTTCTTT
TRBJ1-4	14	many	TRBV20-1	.	CSARDPYSGEKLFF	TGCAGTGCTAGAGATCCTTACTCGGGGGAAAAACTGTTTTTT
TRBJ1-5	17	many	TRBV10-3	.	CAISESTGGYSNQPQHF	TGTGCCATCAGTGAGTCGACTGGGGGCTATAGCAATCAGCCCCAGCATTTT
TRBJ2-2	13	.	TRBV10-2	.	CASSASTAGELFF	TGCGCCAGCAGTGCCAGCACGGCCGGGGAGCTGTTTTTT
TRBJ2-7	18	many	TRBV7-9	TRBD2	CASSLLPTSETYVHEQYF	TGTGCCAGCAGCTTGCTTCCGACTAGCGAGACCTATGTCCACGAGCAGTACTTC
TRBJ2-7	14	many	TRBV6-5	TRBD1	CASSGDRRSYEQYF	TGTGCCAGCAGCGGGGACAGGAGGTCCTACGAGCAGTACTTC
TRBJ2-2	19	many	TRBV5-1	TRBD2	CASSLEDEGTIVNTGELFF	TGCGCCAGCAGCTTGGAGGATGAGGGGACTATCGTTAACACCGGGGAGCTGTTTTTT